The entry that follows covers one TCR beta chain sequence. The table lists this clonotype with a few counts. Its antigen target is currently unknown. No base-level quality is on record; no much larger clone is a single base apart. Relative to germline, V is 2 bases shorter and J is 7 bases shorter, with 18 bases between their ends. The CDR3, from cysteine to phenylalanine, totals 15 residues. Left in the record is the CDR3 DNA by itself, 45 bases read in frame from the first base. Based on the germline V gene, the CDR1 and CDR2 sequences are MGHRA and YSYEKL. This entry comes from a study of response to subunit inactivated influenza vaccine (dated by TCRdb to about 2018). For the wider study: The study used deep quantitative T cell receptor repertoire profiling to track responses to a trivalent subunit inactivated influenza vaccine.

The full study reports these points: The authors proposed that each seasonal influenza vaccination may bring in only a limited number of new T cells.

The library was generated by RT-PCR. Sequencing instrument: Illumina HiSeq 2500. Using fastp at Q25 and MiXCR, TCRdb reprocessed the public reads and kept productive beta chains. Under each unique CDR3 protein, matching rows form one entry showing the most common genes and DNA. The sample table shows about 650,000 distinct CDR3 sequences, and 14% are seen once. The top ten clones comprise 7.6% of the sample. The sequence was obtained from a man between 50 and 59 years old who received an inactivated influenza vaccine. Donor details come from another sample of the same person, matched by shared clones. Rearrangement joined TRBV4-1 to TRBJ2-7, with a tentative D gene TRBD1 over 6 matching bases. The sequencing used PBMCs from blood, collected around 14 days before vaccination. The CDR3 reads as follows: CASSQTGIVSREQYF. DNA sequence: TGCGCCAGCAGCCAAACAGGGATAGTATCGAGGGAGCAGTACTTC.